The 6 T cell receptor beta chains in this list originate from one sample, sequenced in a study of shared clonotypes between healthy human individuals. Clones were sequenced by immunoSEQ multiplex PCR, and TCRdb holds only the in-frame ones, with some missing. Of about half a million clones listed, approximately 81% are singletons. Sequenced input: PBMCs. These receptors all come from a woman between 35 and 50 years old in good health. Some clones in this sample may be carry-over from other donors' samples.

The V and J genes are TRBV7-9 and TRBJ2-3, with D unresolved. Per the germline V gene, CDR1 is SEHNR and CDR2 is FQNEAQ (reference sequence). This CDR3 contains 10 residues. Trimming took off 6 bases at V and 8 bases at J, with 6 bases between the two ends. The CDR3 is CASRPGTQYF. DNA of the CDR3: TGTGCCAGCAGGCCCGGTACGCAGTATTTT.

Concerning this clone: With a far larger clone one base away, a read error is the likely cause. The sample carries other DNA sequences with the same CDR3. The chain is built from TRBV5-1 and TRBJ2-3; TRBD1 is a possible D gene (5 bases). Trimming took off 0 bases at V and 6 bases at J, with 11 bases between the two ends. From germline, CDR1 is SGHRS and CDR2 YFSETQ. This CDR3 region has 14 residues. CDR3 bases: TGCGCCAGCAGCTTGGGGACAATGACGGATACGCAGTATTTT. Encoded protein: CASSLGTMTDTQYF.

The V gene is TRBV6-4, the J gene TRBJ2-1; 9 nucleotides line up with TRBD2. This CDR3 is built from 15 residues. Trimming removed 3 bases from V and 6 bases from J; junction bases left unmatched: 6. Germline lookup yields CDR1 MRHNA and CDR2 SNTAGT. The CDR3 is CASSEIAGEGNEQFF. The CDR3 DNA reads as TGTGCCAGCAGTGAAATAGCGGGAGAGGGCAATGAGCAGTTCTTC.

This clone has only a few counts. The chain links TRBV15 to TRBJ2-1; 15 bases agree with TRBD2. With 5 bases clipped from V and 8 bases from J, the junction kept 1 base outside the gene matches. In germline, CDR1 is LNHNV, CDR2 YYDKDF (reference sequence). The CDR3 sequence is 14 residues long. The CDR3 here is CATSGLAGGDEQFF. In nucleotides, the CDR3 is TGTGCCACCAGCGGACTAGCGGGAGGGGATGAGCAGTTCTTC. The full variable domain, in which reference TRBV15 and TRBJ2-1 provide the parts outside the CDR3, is DAMVIQNPRYQVTQFGKPVTLSCSQTLNHNVMYWYQQKSSQAPKLLFHYYDKDFNNEADTPDNFQSRRPNTSFCFLDIRSPGLGDTAMYLCATSGLAGGDEQFFGPGTRLTVL.

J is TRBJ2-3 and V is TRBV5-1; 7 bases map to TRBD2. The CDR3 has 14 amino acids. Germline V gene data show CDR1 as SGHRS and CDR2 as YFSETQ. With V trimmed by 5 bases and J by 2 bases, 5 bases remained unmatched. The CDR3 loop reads CASRSSGLTDTQYF. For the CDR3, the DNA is TGCGCCAGCAGGTCTAGCGGACTCACAGATACGCAGTATTTT. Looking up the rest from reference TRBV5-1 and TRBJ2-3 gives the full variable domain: KAGVTQTPRYLIKTRGQQVTLSCSPISGHRSVSWYQQTPGQGLQFLFEYFSETQRNKGNFPGRFSGRQFSNSRSEMNVSTLELGDSALYLCASRSSGLTDTQYFGPGTRLTVL.

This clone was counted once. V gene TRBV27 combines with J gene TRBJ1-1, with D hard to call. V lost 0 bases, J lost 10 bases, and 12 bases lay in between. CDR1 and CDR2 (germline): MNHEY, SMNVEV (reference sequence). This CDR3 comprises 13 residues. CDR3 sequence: CASSLSAQVPAFF. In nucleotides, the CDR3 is TGTGCCAGCAGTTTATCGGCCCAGGTCCCAGCTTTCTTT.